This passage covers 8 T cell receptor beta chains from one sample sequenced in a study of human CD4 T cells and Enterobacteriaceae. Method: immunoSEQ multiplex PCR; TCRdb's copy keeps in-frame clones and lacks some. This repertoire shows 27,000 or so clones, about 80% found once; its top ten account for approximately 1.5%. All CD4+ cells other than CD45RA+CCR7+CD95- naive cells were sorted as memory, over 98% pure. Sample: memory CD4+ T cells from blood. All receptors derive from a human donor in good health.

This chain uses TRBV18 with TRBJ2-5; D uncertain. The CDR3 spans 15 residues. Germline lookup yields CDR1 KGHSH and CDR2 LQKENI. V lost 0 bases and J lost 1, with 9 bases in between. In DNA, the CDR3 is TGTGCCAGCTCACCACCGAGCAGGTCCCAAGAGACCCAGTACTTC. The encoded protein is CASSPPSRSQETQYF.

The rearrangement joins TRBV7-3 to TRBJ2-3; 7 bases line up with TRBD2. Trimming at V came to 5 bases and at J to 0 bases, leaving 11 bases not matched to a gene. The CDR3 is 17 amino acids. Germline assignment: CDR1 SGHTA and CDR2 FQGTGA. In nucleotides, the CDR3 is TGTGCCAGCAGCCCCCTCACTAGCGTCTCTAGCACAGATACGCAGTATTTT. Protein: CASSPLTSVSSTDTQYF.

The chain links TRBV30 to TRBJ2-7, with 9 bases lining up with TRBD2. This CDR3 comprises 15 residues. Trimming removed 5 bases from V and 3 bases from J; junction bases left unmatched: 11. From germline, CDR1 is GTSNPN and CDR2 SVGIG (reference sequence). The CDR3: CAWGGGTSSNYEQYF. CDR3 sequence (DNA): TGTGCCTGGGGGGGTGGGACTAGCTCCAACTACGAGCAGTACTTC. The full variable domain, completed using reference TRBV30 and TRBJ2-7, is SQTIHQWPATLVQPVGSPLSLECTVEGTSNPNLYWYRQAAGRGLQLLFYSVGIGQISSEVPQNLSASRPQDRQFILSSKKLLLSDSGFYLCAWGGGTSSNYEQYFGPGTRLTVT.

The gene calls are TRBV5-6 and TRBJ1-1; no clear D. The germline V gene encodes CDR1 SGHDT and CDR2 YYEEEE. The V end lost 1 base, the J end lost 3 bases, and 16 bases lay between the germline ends. The CDR3 covers 16 residues. The DNA for the CDR3 is TGTGCCAGCAGCTTGTCGGCAGGTCGATACTACACTGAAGCTTTCTTT. Its protein product is CASSLSAGRYYTEAFF.

This sequence joins TRBV28 and TRBJ1-1; weak D call: TRBD1 (5 bases). The CDR3 consists of 15 residues. Per the germline V gene, CDR1 is MDHEN and CDR2 is SYDVKM. The germline V and J ends were trimmed by 2 bases and 0 bases, with 10 bases remaining between them. CDR3 amino acids: CASSLPRGMNTEAFF. The CDR3 DNA is TGTGCCAGCAGTTTACCACGGGGGATGAACACTGAAGCTTTCTTT.

This sequence joins TRBV15 and TRBJ2-7; 14 positions match TRBD2. With V trimmed by 1 base and J by 5 bases, 7 bases remained unmatched. Germline-derived CDR1 and CDR2 are LNHNV and YYDKDF (reference sequence). There are 17 residues in the CDR3. CDR3 bases: TGTGCCACCAGCAGAGTCGGGACTAGCGGGAGTGACGACGAGCAGTACTTC. It yields the protein CATSRVGTSGSDDEQYF.

Here the CDR3 reads CASQDRSSYEQYF. CDR3 DNA sequence: TGTGCCAGTCAAGACAGGAGCTCCTACGAGCAGTACTTC. V is TRBV19 and J is TRBJ2-7, with a tentative D call TRBD1 (6 bases). V was clipped by 8 bases and J by 0 bases, with 11 bases between them. Germline V gene lookup returns CDR1 LNHDA and CDR2 SQIVND (reference sequence). The CDR3 runs to 13 residues.

This chain connects TRBV27 to TRBJ1-4; 9 bases align to TRBD1. Trimming cost V 3 bases and J 7 bases; bases outside gene matches: 6. This CDR3 has 15 amino acids. Germline CDR1 and CDR2: MNHEY and SMNVEV (reference sequence). The CDR3 DNA reads as TGTGCCAGCAGTTTCCAGACAGGGGGTAGTGAAAAACTGTTTTTT. It is translated as CASSFQTGGSEKLFF.